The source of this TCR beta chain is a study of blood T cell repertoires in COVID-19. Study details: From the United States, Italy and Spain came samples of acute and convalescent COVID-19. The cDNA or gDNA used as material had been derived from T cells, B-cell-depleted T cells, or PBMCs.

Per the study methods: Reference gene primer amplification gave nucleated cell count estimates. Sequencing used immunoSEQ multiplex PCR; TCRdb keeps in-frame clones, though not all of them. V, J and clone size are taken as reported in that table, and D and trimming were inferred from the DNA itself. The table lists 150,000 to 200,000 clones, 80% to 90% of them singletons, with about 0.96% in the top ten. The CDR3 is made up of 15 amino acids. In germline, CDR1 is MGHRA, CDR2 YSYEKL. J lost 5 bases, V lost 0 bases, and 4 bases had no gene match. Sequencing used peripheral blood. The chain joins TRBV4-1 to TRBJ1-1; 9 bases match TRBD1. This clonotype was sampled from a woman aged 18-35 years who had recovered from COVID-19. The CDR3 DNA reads TGCGCCAGCAGCCAAGATGGGACAGGGATAACTGAAGCTTTCTTT. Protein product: CASSQDGTGITEAFF.